What follows are 17 T cell receptor beta chains derived from one specimen sequenced in a study of monozygotic twins with inflammatory bowel disease. TCRdb re-analyzed the 5' RACE reads; it lists each CDR3 protein once, without DNA. The sample includes 90,000 to 110,000 distinct CDR3 sequences. What was sequenced was blood. These receptors were taken from a human donor with ulcerative colitis or Crohn's disease, or a healthy co-twin of an affected twin (not recorded which).

The V call is TRBV5-5, the J call TRBJ2-5; the D call from TCRdb, TRBD1, cannot be confirmed without DNA. Germline V lookup: CDR1 SGHKS, CDR2 YYEKEE (reference sequence). CDR3 size: 12 residues. The CDR3 protein is CASAGMEETQYF.

This chain joins TRBV6-2 or TRBV6-3 and TRBJ2-2; TCRdb lists TRBD2, though no DNA is available to test this call. From germline, CDR1 is MNHEY and CDR2 SVGEGT. This CDR3 has 17 amino acids. The CDR3 spells CASSRLAGGVNTGELFF.

The rearrangement uses TRBV20-1 and TRBJ1-3. Germline CDR1 DFQATT, CDR2 SNEGSKA (reference sequence). The CDR3 runs 15 residues. CDR3: CSARDPHSSGNTIYF.

The V call is TRBV6-2 or TRBV6-3, the J call TRBJ2-7. CDR1 and CDR2 (germline): MNHEY, SVGEGT. The length of the CDR3 is 12 residues. CDR3 sequence: CASSRDGFEQYF.

V gene TRBV5-1 combines with J gene TRBJ1-6. The CDR3 consists of 15 residues. Germline V gene lookup returns CDR1 SGHRS and CDR2 YFSETQ. The CDR3 protein is CASSFDSSYNSPLHF. The full variable domain, rest sourced from reference TRBV5-1 and TRBJ1-6, is KAGVTQTPRYLIKTRGQQVTLSCSPISGHRSVSWYQQTPGQGLQFLFEYFSETQRNKGNFPGRFSGRQFSNSRSEMNVSTLELGDSALYLCASSFDSSYNSPLHFGNGTRLTVT.

The chain uses TRBV20-1 and TRBJ1-1; absent DNA, TCRdb's TRBD1 call cannot be checked. The germline CDR1 and CDR2 sequences are DFQATT and SNEGSKA (reference sequence). The CDR3 spans 12 residues. The CDR3 sequence is CSAPGKYTEAFF.

V gene TRBV7-2 combines with J gene TRBJ2-2; the TRBD2 assignment by TCRdb is unverifiable without DNA. CDR1 and CDR2 from the germline V gene are SGHTA and FQGNSA. The CDR3 is 15 amino acids. The CDR3 is CASSLRLLPSGELFF. The full variable domain, rest sourced from reference TRBV7-2 and TRBJ2-2, is GAGVSQSPSNKVTEKGKDVELRCDPISGHTALYWYRQSLGQGLEFLIYFQGNSAPDKSGLPSDRFSAERTGGSVSTLTIQRTQQEDSAVYLCASSLRLLPSGELFFGEGSRLTVL.

The chain employs TRBV15 and TRBJ1-2; the TCRdb D gene call, TRBD1, has no DNA to confirm it. CDR3 length: 14 residues. Germline CDR1 and CDR2: LNHNV and YYDKDF (reference sequence). CDR3 amino acids: CATSAGQNNYGYTF.

V is TRBV29-1 and J is TRBJ1-1; TCRdb indicates TRBD1, and absent DNA this call remains unverified. The CDR3 length is 14 residues. From germline, CDR1 is SQVTM and CDR2 ANQGSEA. CDR3 sequence: CSVLGTASNTEAFF.

The chain carries TRBV28 and TRBJ1-5; TCRdb proposes TRBD1, but this gene call is untestable without DNA. CDR3 length: 16 amino acids. Germline V lookup: CDR1 MDHEN, CDR2 SYDVKM. This CDR3 reads CASSVLLGYSNQPQHF.

This rearrangement joins TRBV9 to TRBJ2-1. Germline V gives CDR1 SGDLS, CDR2 YYNGEE. This CDR3 is 17 amino acids long. The CDR3 reads CASSPTDQAYPHNEQFF.

The chain has TRBV5-4 and TRBJ2-7; TCRdb proposes TRBD2, but this gene call is untestable without DNA. Germline CDR1 SGHNT, CDR2 YYREEE (reference sequence). The CDR3 consists of 15 residues. The CDR3 reads CASSLDLRGSYEQYF.

The chain joins TRBV3-1 to TRBJ2-2; TCRdb's assignment of TRBD1 cannot be checked, as there is no DNA. Germline assignment: CDR1 LGHDT and CDR2 YNNKEL (reference sequence). This CDR3 region has 15 residues. The CDR3 region is CASSQADRGTGELFF.

The J gene is TRBJ2-7, the V gene TRBV7-9; TCRdb gives TRBD2 as the D gene, but with no DNA this cannot be confirmed. CDR1 and CDR2 from the germline V gene are SEHNR and FQNEAQ (reference sequence). The CDR3 sequence is 17 residues long. CDR3 loop: CASSLLISASGSYEQYF.

This chain uses TRBV5-1 with TRBJ2-5; TCRdb designates TRBD1, a call that cannot be tested without DNA. Per the germline V gene, CDR1 is SGHRS and CDR2 is YFSETQ. The CDR3 contains 19 residues. CDR3 sequence reads: CASSLFWTGGVKSQETQYF.

V and J are TRBV27 and TRBJ2-1; TCRdb's D call of TRBD1 is untestable without DNA. Germline CDR1 MNHEY, CDR2 SMNVEV (reference sequence). This CDR3 spans 15 amino acids. CDR3 region: CASSLLTGDYNEQFF.

The chain is built from TRBV14 and TRBJ2-1; checking the TCRdb D call of TRBD1 is not possible without DNA. CDR1 and CDR2 from the germline V gene are SGHDN and FVKESK. This CDR3 is 16 amino acids long. The CDR3: CASSQGGGYSYNEQFF.